Listed below are T cell receptor beta chains from one sample, sequenced in a study of T cells in Graves' hyperthyroidism and ophthalmopathy. From the multiplex PCR reads, TCRdb called clonotypes with MiXCR, one entry per CDR3 protein. This table holds around 700,000 distinct CDR3 sequences, 18% found once. The sequencing input was blood. These receptors came from a woman between 50 and 59 years old with Graves' hyperthyroidism that later progressed to Graves' ophthalmopathy. CDR3s include the opening cysteine and the closing phenylalanine or tryptophan. The D gene is left open where the match is weak. Size is stated for part of the rows, as once, few or many counts, or as a class when the clone is expanded.

j_call | clone_size | d_call | v_call | cdr3_nt | cdr3_aa
TRBJ2-4 | many | NA | TRBV13 | TGTGCCAGCAGCGTACAATCCTGGACAGAGTATGGAAACATTCAGTACTTC | CASSVQSWTEYGNIQYF
TRBJ1-2 | many | TRBD1 | TRBV20-1 | TGCAGTGCTATGGGACAGGGGGCGCGGGGCTACACCTTC | CSAMGQGARGYTF
TRBJ1-5 | NA | NA | TRBV6-2/TRBV6-3 | TGTGCCAGCAGTCCCGACGGGGGTGGTCAGCCCCAGCATTTT | CASSPDGGGQPQHF
TRBJ2-5 | NA | TRBD1 | TRBV5-1 | TGCGCCAGCAGCAATGGACAGGGTGAGACCCAGTACTTC | CASSNGQGETQYF
TRBJ2-1 | NA | TRBD2 | TRBV7-9 | TGTGCCAGCAGCCAATCTAGCGGGGGGATTTTCGGGAATGAGCAGCTCTTC | CASSQSSGGIFGNEQLF
TRBJ1-5 | NA | TRBD1 | TRBV7-9 | TGTGCCAGCAGCTTAGCGGGGACAGGGGGATATGGCAATCAGCCCCAGCATTTT | CASSLAGTGGYGNQPQHF
TRBJ2-3 | many | TRBD2 | TRBV12-3/TRBV12-4 | TGTGCCAGCAGTTTTCGTGAGACTAGCGGTACAGATACGCAGTATTTT | CASSFRETSGTDTQYF
TRBJ2-3 | many | NA | TRBV12-5 | TGTGCTAGTGTCCCCAACACAGATACGCAGTATTTT | CASVPNTDTQYF
TRBJ1-1 | many | NA | TRBV11-2 | TGTGCCAGCAGCTTAATCTGGACAAGCGGTGAAGCTTTCTTT | CASSLIWTSGEAFF
TRBJ2-2 | few | TRBD1 | TRBV30 | TGTGCCTGGGTCCCGGGACAGGGGGCGAAGAACACCGGGGAGCTGTTTTTT | CAWVPGQGAKNTGELFF
TRBJ1-2 | many | TRBD1 | TRBV20-1 | TGCAGTGCTAGGGCTTCAGGGACAGGGATCTATGGCTACACCTTC | CSARASGTGIYGYTF
TRBJ1-4 | NA | NA | TRBV9 | TGTGCCAGCAGCGAGGACAGTTTTAATGAAAAACTGTTTTTT | CASSEDSFNEKLFF
TRBJ2-1 | NA | TRBD2 | TRBV20-1 | TGCAGTGCATTAGCGGGGGTGAGCTCCTACAATGAGCAGTTCTTC | CSALAGVSSYNEQFF
TRBJ2-5 | NA | NA | TRBV2 | TGTGCCAGCAGGAGGGGTTTCGAAGAGACCCAGTACTTC | CASRRGFEETQYF
TRBJ1-4 | many | NA | TRBV2 | TGTGCCAGCAAGGGCCAATCGGGCAAGGCTAATGAAAAACTGTTTTTT | CASKGQSGKANEKLFF
TRBJ2-3 | few | TRBD2 | TRBV7-2 | TGTGCCAGCAGCTTAGACCTAGCGGGGGCCACAGATACGCAGTATTTT | CASSLDLAGATDTQYF
TRBJ2-2 | NA | NA | TRBV12-5 | TGTGCTAGTGGTTTGGCTTTAACCGGGGAGCTGTTTTTT | CASGLALTGELFF
TRBJ2-1 | NA | TRBD1 | TRBV18 | TGTGCCAGCTCGGCAACAGGGGGCAATGAGCAGTTCTTC | CASSATGGNEQFF
TRBJ2-3 | many | NA | TRBV20-1 | TGCAGCCGAGAGAGCACAGATACGCAGTATTTT | CSRESTDTQYF
TRBJ1-2 | NA | NA | TRBV6-9 | TGTGCCAGCAGTTATCTCCCCCATGGCTACACCTTC | CASSYLPHGYTF
TRBJ1-6 | NA | TRBD1 | TRBV20-1 | TGCAGTGCTAGAGAGCCTTTTACAGGGGACGGCTATAATTCACCCCTCCACTTT | CSAREPFTGDGYNSPLHF
TRBJ1-2 | many | NA | TRBV20-1 | TGCAGTGCTAGAGTACCGGATGGCTACACCTTC | CSARVPDGYTF
TRBJ2-5 | few | NA | TRBV18 | TGTGCCAGCTCACCCGGCGGGGGCCGCCAAGAGACCCAGTACTTC | CASSPGGGRQETQYF
TRBJ1-4 | NA | NA | TRBV19 | TGTGCCAGTAGTATGGGTCTTAACTTCAATGAAAAACTGTTTTTT | CASSMGLNFNEKLFF
TRBJ2-6 | NA | TRBD2 | TRBV12-3/TRBV12-4 | TGTGCCAGCAGTTGGGCTAGCGGGGGGCTCTCTGGGGCCAACGTCCTGACTTTC | CASSWASGGLSGANVLTF
TRBJ1-3 | NA | NA | TRBV3-1 | TGTGCCAGCAGACCTCAGGTCTCTGGAAACACCATATATTTT | CASRPQVSGNTIYF
TRBJ1-2 | NA | TRBD1 | TRBV12-3/TRBV12-4 | TGTGCCAGCAGGACAGGGTCCCGCTTTCGCTACACCTTC | CASRTGSRFRYTF
TRBJ2-7 | NA | NA | TRBV11-2 | TGTGCCGGCAGCTTTACAGGGGACTATCTCTACGAGCAGTACTTC | CAGSFTGDYLYEQYF
TRBJ1-3 | NA | NA | TRBV6-1 | TGTGCCAGCGGCCGGGGGGCGGGAAACGCCATATATTTT | CASGRGAGNAIYF
TRBJ1-3 | NA | NA | TRBV20-1 | TGCAGTGCCACTGACAGGACTGGAAACACCATATATTTT | CSATDRTGNTIYF
TRBJ2-5 | NA | NA | TRBV6-1 | TGTGCCAGCAGTTATGCAGGGAATGGAGGCGAGACCCAGTACTTC | CASSYAGNGGETQYF
TRBJ2-3 | few | TRBD2 | TRBV20-1 | TGCAGTGCTAGGGGGGGGGGTAGCGGGGGGACGCAGTATTTT | CSARGGGSGGTQYF
TRBJ2-1 | few | TRBD1 | TRBV5-1 | TGCGCCAGCAGCGATCCACAGGGGGCCTCCTACAATGAGCAGTTCTTC | CASSDPQGASYNEQFF
TRBJ1-2 | NA | NA | TRBV29-1 | TGCAGCGCCGTAACCCAGGCGGCGGGATTCTATGGCTACACCTTC | CSAVTQAAGFYGYTF
TRBJ1-1 | many | NA | TRBV6-1 | TGTGCCAGCAGTGACAGGGGCAGGAACACTGAAGCTTTCTTT | CASSDRGRNTEAFF
TRBJ2-3 | NA | NA | TRBV13 | TGTGCCAGCAGCCCCCCCGCCAGGACAGATACGCAGTATTTT | CASSPPARTDTQYF
TRBJ2-5 | many | TRBD2 | TRBV3-1 | TGTGCCAGCAGCCAAGAATCGCGGGGGGGCTTAGAGACCCAGTACTTC | CASSQESRGGLETQYF
TRBJ1-2 | few | NA | TRBV19 | TGTGCCAGTAGTACAACCCGGTCTAATGGCTACACCTTC | CASSTTRSNGYTF